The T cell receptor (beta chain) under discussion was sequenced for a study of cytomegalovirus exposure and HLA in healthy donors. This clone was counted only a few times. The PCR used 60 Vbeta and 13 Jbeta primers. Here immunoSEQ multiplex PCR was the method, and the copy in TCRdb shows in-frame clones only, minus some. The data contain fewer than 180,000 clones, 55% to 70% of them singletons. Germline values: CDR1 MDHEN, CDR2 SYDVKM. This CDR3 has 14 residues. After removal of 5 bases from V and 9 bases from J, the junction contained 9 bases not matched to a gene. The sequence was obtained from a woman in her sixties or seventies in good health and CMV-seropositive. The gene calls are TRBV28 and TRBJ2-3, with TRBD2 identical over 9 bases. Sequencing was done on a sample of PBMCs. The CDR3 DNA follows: TGTGCCAGCAGTCCCCCGGAGCGGGAGGACACGCAGTATTTT. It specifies CASSPPEREDTQYF.